The following is a T cell receptor (beta chain) sequence with its context. Antigen unknown. These data belong to a study of T cell responses to AZD1222 COVID-19 vaccine. Regarding the study as a whole: Compared with day 0, the breadth and depth of the Spike-specific TCR repertoire rose significantly after two doses of AZD1222.

Sequenced by immunoSEQ multiplex PCR; TCRdb stores in-frame clones only, minus some. The sample has 100,000 to 150,000 clones, 85% to 95% seen once. Trimming removed 8 bases from V and 0 bases from J, with 17 bases in between. CDR3 length: 15 amino acids. Germline values: CDR1 MNHEY, CDR2 SMNVEV (reference sequence). This clonotype was obtained from an adult in good health. The sample in question was peripheral blood, obtained on day 0 of AZD1222 vaccination. The genes are TRBV27 and TRBJ2-7; TRBD1 is a possible D gene (5 bases). DNA for the CDR3: TGTGCCAGCCCTACACCCGGACAAGACTCCTACGAGCAGTACTTC. Protein sequence: CASPTPGQDSYEQYF.